Following are 21 T cell receptor beta chains from one sample sequenced in a study of blood T cell repertoires in COVID-19. This table comes from immunoSEQ multiplex PCR, and its TCRdb copy is limited to in-frame clones, with some not included. The sample records 400,000 to 500,000 clones, more than 80% being singletons. The source material was peripheral blood. These receptors were collected from a woman in her 30s with active or convalescent COVID-19.

The chain employs TRBV5-1 and TRBJ1-6; TRBD1 agrees at 9 bases. This CDR3 is 16 amino acids long. CDR1 and CDR2 (germline): SGHRS, YFSETQ. J gave up 7 bases and V 2 bases, and 7 bases lay outside the gene matches. CDR3 amino acids: CASSFAGQGTNSPLHF. The CDR3 DNA reads TGCGCCAGCAGCTTTGCGGGACAGGGTACGAATTCACCCCTCCACTTT.

CDR3 protein: CASSEGRGSGSHSNQPQHF. CDR3 DNA: TGTGCCAGCAGTGAAGGGCGGGGGTCGGGGAGCCATAGCAATCAGCCCCAGCATTTT. V and J are TRBV6-1 and TRBJ1-5; perhaps TRBD1 as D (5 bases). Trimming shortened V by 1 base and J by 0 bases, and 19 bases separated the two germline ends. Looked up from germline, CDR1 is MNHNS and CDR2 is SASEGT. The CDR3 covers 19 residues.

This sequence joins TRBV16 and TRBJ1-5, with 11 positions matching TRBD1. This CDR3 has 16 amino acids. The germline CDR1 and CDR2 sequences are KGHSY and FQNENV. Trimming cost V 1 base and J 4 bases; bases outside gene matches: 3. The CDR3 sequence is CASSQFGTGGNQPQHF. The CDR3 nucleotides read TGTGCCAGCAGCCAATTCGGGACAGGGGGAAATCAGCCCCAGCATTTT.

The chain uses TRBV9 and TRBJ2-3, with D perhaps matching TRBD2 (6 bases). The CDR3 length is 15 residues. CDR1 and CDR2 from the germline V gene are SGDLS and YYNGEE. Trimming shortened V by 4 bases and J by 0 bases, and 12 bases separated the two germline ends. The CDR3 protein is CASSLTGTSTDTQYF. For the CDR3, the DNA is TGTGCCAGCAGCCTAACCGGGACTAGCACAGATACGCAGTATTTT.

The CDR3 loop is CASSQGLPGQGDSPLHF. The CDR3 DNA follows: TGCGCCAGCAGCCAAGGCCTTCCGGGACAGGGCGATTCACCCCTCCACTTT. The rearrangement joins TRBV4-1 to TRBJ1-6, with 9 positions matching TRBD1. Germline trimming cut 1 base from V and 8 bases from J; bases unmatched to any gene: 9. The CDR3 has 17 amino acids. Germline V CDR1 and CDR2: MGHRA, YSYEKL.

This clone was observed once. The genes are TRBV6-5 and TRBJ2-7, with 13 bases aligning to TRBD2. The V gene end was trimmed by 5 bases and the J gene end by 8 bases; junction bases not matched to a gene: 9. CDR3 length: 15 amino acids. Germline V gene data show CDR1 as MNHEY and CDR2 as SVGAGI. Here the CDR3 reads CASSPTSGRAVKQYF. CDR3 DNA: TGTGCCAGCAGTCCTACTAGCGGGAGGGCCGTGAAGCAGTACTTC.

The J gene is TRBJ1-1, the V gene TRBV11-2; 7 bases map to TRBD1. Germline V CDR1 and CDR2: SGHAT, FQNNGV. The CDR3 has 14 amino acids. The junction had 6 bases not matched to a gene; V was cut back by 4 bases and J by 4 bases. The CDR3 spells CASSSPDRTTEAFF. CDR3 DNA: TGTGCCAGCAGCTCCCCGGACAGGACCACTGAAGCTTTCTTT. The full variable domain, with the rest looked up from reference TRBV11-2 and TRBJ1-1, is EAGVAQSPRYKIIEKRQSVAFWCNPISGHATLYWYQQILGQGPKLLIQFQNNGVVDDSQLPKDRFSAERLKGVDSTLKIQPAKLEDSAVYLCASSSPDRTTEAFFGQGTRLTVV.

The V gene is TRBV6-5, the J gene TRBJ1-1; a possible D gene is TRBD1 (5 bases). CDR1 and CDR2 from the germline V gene are MNHEY and SVGAGI. The V and J ends lost 2 bases and 1 base respectively, with 14 bases between them. The CDR3 length is 16 residues. In nucleotides, the CDR3 is TGTGCCAGCAGTTACCAGTTGGTTGGGGCGAACACTGAAGCTTTCTTT. It encodes CASSYQLVGANTEAFF.

This clone was seen once. This sample includes further DNA sequences coding for the same CDR3. This chain connects TRBV5-1 to TRBJ1-3; the D gene is possibly TRBD1 (5 bases). CDR1 is SGHRS and CDR2 is YFSETQ in the germline V gene. The CDR3 spans 14 residues. Trimming removed 0 bases at V and 1 base at J, with 5 bases between. The CDR3 sequence: CASSLEGSGNTIYF. DNA of the CDR3: TGCGCCAGCAGCTTGGAGGGGTCTGGAAACACCATATATTTT.

The chain uses TRBV18 and TRBJ1-1; D possibly corresponds to TRBD1 (5 bases). Germline CDR1 and CDR2: KGHSH and LQKENI. Trimming pared 4 bases from V and 8 bases from J, leaving 8 bases between. CDR3 length equals 11 residues. This CDR3 is CASSLGGEAFF. CDR3 nucleotide sequence: TGTGCCAGCTCACTGGGGGGGGAAGCTTTCTTT.

The J gene is TRBJ2-1, the V gene TRBV27; D is possibly TRBD2 (5 bases). V was shortened by 0 bases and J by 6 bases, with 9 bases between the two germline ends. Germline loops: CDR1 MNHEY, CDR2 SMNVEV (reference sequence). The length of the CDR3 is 14 residues. This CDR3 reads CASSLSSGSNEQFF. DNA of the CDR3: TGTGCCAGCAGTTTATCCTCGGGAAGCAATGAGCAGTTCTTC.

V and J are TRBV18 and TRBJ1-2; D gene uncertain. Looked up from germline, CDR1 is KGHSH and CDR2 is LQKENI. The CDR3 extends over 15 amino acids. The V gene lost 5 bases and the J gene lost 4 bases, with 17 bases spanning the gap. CDR3 coding DNA: TGTGCCAGCTCAACGGGAGAGGGAGACACCTATGGCTACACCTTC. Translated, it gives CASSTGEGDTYGYTF.

The CDR3 region has the DNA TGTGCCAGCAGTGAATATCCTCAGGAGGGAGGCGAGAATTCACCCCTCCACTTT. Encoded protein: CASSEYPQEGGENSPLHF. The chain links TRBV25-1 to TRBJ1-6; D unclear. Germline CDR1 is MGHDK and CDR2 is SYGVNS. This CDR3 spans 18 amino acids. V dropped 0 bases and J dropped 7 bases, with 19 bases sitting between them. Variable domain in full (rest from reference TRBV25-1 and TRBJ1-6): EADIYQTPRYLVIGTGKKITLECSQTMGHDKMYWYQQDPGMELHLIHYSYGVNSTEKGDLSSESTVSRIRTEHFPLTLESARPSHTSQYLCASSEYPQEGGENSPLHFGNGTRLTVT.

Here the CDR3 DNA reads TGTGCCAGCAGCCAAGATTACGTGGGCGACGGGACTAGCGGGAGGATCCACAATGAGCAGTTCTTC. Amino acids: CASSQDYVGDGTSGRIHNEQFF. V gene TRBV3-1 (or the pseudogene TRBV3-2) combines with J gene TRBJ2-1; TRBD2 matches at 15 bases. The V gene end was trimmed by 0 bases and the J gene end by 5 bases; junction bases not matched to a gene: 17. CDR3 length: 22 residues. Germline V gene data show CDR1 as LGHDT and CDR2 as YNNKEL (reference sequence).

In DNA, the CDR3 is TGTGCCAGCAGCCCCTGGGCAGCAACTAATGAAAAACTGTTTTTT. This encodes CASSPWAATNEKLFF. The rearrangement links TRBV11-2 to TRBJ1-4; no firm D call. Germline V gene lookup returns CDR1 SGHAT and CDR2 FQNNGV. CDR3 length: 15 amino acids. V was clipped by 5 bases and J by 0 bases, with 10 bases between them.

The rearrangement links TRBV4-2 to TRBJ1-3, with a weak D call TRBD1 (6 bases). The CDR3 runs to 16 residues. V was shortened by 0 bases and J by 0 bases, with 9 bases between the two germline ends. Germline lookup yields CDR1 LGHNA and CDR2 YNFKEQ. CDR3 loop: CASSQDRGASGNTIYF. The CDR3 bases are TGTGCCAGCAGCCAAGATCGGGGGGCCTCTGGAAACACCATATATTTT.

The rearrangement links TRBV7-9 to TRBJ1-1; a possible D gene is TRBD1 (6 bases). Trimming stripped 5 bases from V and 5 bases from J, with 15 bases between. Germline CDR1 SEHNR, CDR2 FQNEAQ (reference sequence). CDR3 length equals 14 residues. CDR3 in amino acids: CASSPPQGYTEAFF. In DNA, the CDR3 is TGTGCCAGCAGCCCCCCACAGGGCTATACTGAAGCTTTCTTT. Together with reference TRBV7-9 and TRBJ1-1, the CDR3 gives the full variable domain: DTGVSQNPRHKITKRGQNVTFRCDPISEHNRLYWYRQTLGQGPEFLTYFQNEAQLEKSRLLSDRFSAERPKGSFSTLEIQRTEQGDSAMYLCASSPPQGYTEAFFGQGTRLTVV.

V gene TRBV19 combines with J gene TRBJ1-4, with 8 nucleotides matching TRBD1. The V segment lost 6 bases and the J segment 5 bases; nucleotides outside the gene matches: 8. This CDR3 is built from 15 residues. The germline CDR1 and CDR2 sequences are LNHDA and SQIVND (reference sequence). In DNA form, the CDR3 reads TGTGCCAGTAGCCATCCAGGGGGCTCGAATGAAAAACTGTTTTTT. Protein sequence: CASSHPGGSNEKLFF.

The rearrangement links TRBV13 to TRBJ2-3; perhaps TRBD1 as D (6 bases). CDR1 is PRHDT, CDR2 FYEKMQ, per germline (reference sequence). The CDR3 is made up of 14 amino acids. Trimming removed 5 bases from V and 2 bases from J, with 11 bases in between. Here the CDR3 reads CASSQRGFTDTQYF. CDR3 in DNA: TGTGCCAGCAGCCAGAGGGGGTTCACAGATACGCAGTATTTT.

The chain employs TRBV6-1 and TRBJ2-3; tentatively, D is TRBD1 (6 bases). The CDR3 is made up of 16 amino acids. From germline, CDR1 is MNHNS and CDR2 SASEGT. The V and J ends lost 3 bases and 1 base respectively, with 14 bases between them. The CDR3 region has the DNA TGTGCCAGCAGTGACGGTCAGGGGCTTGGCACAGATACGCAGTATTTT. Residues: CASSDGQGLGTDTQYF.

The rearrangement uses TRBV5-5 and TRBJ1-2; maybe TRBD1 (5 bases). V was clipped by 4 bases and J by 3 bases, with 13 bases between them. The CDR3 extends over 14 amino acids. Per the germline V gene, CDR1 is SGHKS and CDR2 is YYEKEE (reference sequence). CDR3 bases: TGTGCCAGCAGCCGAATCCAGGGTGACTATGGCTACACCTTC. It is translated as CASSRIQGDYGYTF. Together with reference TRBV5-5 and TRBJ1-2, the CDR3 gives the full variable domain: DAGVTQSPTHLIKTRGQQVTLRCSPISGHKSVSWYQQVLGQGPQFIFQYYEKEERGRGNFPDRFSARQFPNYSSELNVNALLLGDSALYLCASSRIQGDYGYTFGSGTRLTVV.